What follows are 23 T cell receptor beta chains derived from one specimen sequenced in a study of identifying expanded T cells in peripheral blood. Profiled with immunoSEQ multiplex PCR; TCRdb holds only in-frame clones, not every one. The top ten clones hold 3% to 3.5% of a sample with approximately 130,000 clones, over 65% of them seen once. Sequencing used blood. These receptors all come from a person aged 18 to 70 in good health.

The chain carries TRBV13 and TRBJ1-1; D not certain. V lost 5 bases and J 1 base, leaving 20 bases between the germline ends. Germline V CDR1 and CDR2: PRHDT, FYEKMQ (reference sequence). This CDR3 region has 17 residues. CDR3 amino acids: CASSRPLVYTENTEAFF. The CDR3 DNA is TGTGCCAGCAGCCGCCCTTTGGTATATACGGAGAACACTGAAGCTTTCTTT. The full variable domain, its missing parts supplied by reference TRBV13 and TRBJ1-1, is AAGVIQSPRHLIKEKRETATLKCYPIPRHDTVYWYQQGPGQDPQFLISFYEKMQSDKGSIPDRFSAQQFSDYHSELNMSSLELGDSALYFCASSRPLVYTENTEAFFGQGTRLTVV.

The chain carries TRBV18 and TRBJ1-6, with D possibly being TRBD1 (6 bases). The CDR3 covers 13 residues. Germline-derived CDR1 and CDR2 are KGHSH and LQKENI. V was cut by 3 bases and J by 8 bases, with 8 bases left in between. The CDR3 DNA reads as TGTGCCAGCTCACCGAGGACAGATTCACCCCTCCACTTT. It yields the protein CASSPRTDSPLHF.

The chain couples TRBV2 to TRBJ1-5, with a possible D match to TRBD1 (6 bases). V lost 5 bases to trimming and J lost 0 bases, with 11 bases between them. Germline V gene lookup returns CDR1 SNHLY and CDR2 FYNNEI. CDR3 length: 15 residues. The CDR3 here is CASSYRDFSNQPQHF. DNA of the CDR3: TGTGCCAGCAGTTACAGGGATTTTAGCAATCAGCCCCAGCATTTT.

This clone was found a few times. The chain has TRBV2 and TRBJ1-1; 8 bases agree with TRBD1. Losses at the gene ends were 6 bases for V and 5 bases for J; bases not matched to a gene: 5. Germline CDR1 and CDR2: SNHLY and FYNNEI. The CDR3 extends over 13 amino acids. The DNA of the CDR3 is TGTGCCAGCAGCGGACAGGGTGGTACTGAAGCTTTCTTT. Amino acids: CASSGQGGTEAFF.

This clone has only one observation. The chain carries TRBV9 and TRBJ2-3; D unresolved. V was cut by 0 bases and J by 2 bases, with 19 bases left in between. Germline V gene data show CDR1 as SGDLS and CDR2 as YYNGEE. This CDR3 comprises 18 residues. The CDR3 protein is CASSVVGRTAEFTDTQYF. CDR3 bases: TGTGCCAGCAGCGTAGTTGGCCGGACCGCCGAGTTCACAGATACGCAGTATTTT.

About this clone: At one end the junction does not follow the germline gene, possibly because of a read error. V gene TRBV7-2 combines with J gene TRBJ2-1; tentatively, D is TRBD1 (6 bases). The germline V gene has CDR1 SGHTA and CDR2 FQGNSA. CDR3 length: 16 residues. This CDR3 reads CAGSAQGGVSYNEQFF. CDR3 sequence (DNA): TGTGCCGGCAGTGCCCAAGGGGGAGTATCCTACAATGAGCAGTTCTTC.

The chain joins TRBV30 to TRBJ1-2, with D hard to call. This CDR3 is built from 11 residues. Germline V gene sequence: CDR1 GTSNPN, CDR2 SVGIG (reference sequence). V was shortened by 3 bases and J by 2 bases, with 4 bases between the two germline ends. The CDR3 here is CAWRENYGYTF. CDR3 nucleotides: TGTGCCTGGAGAGAGAACTATGGCTACACCTTC.

In nucleotides, the CDR3 is TGTGCCAGCAGCTTCCCTCCTGAAGAACTAAGGGACACTGAAGCTTTCTTT. This encodes CASSFPPEELRDTEAFF. The chain carries TRBV7-9 and TRBJ1-1; D remains unclear. From germline, CDR1 is SEHNR and CDR2 FQNEAQ (reference sequence). This CDR3 region has 17 residues. Trimming shortened V by 3 bases and J by 3 bases, and 20 bases separated the two germline ends.

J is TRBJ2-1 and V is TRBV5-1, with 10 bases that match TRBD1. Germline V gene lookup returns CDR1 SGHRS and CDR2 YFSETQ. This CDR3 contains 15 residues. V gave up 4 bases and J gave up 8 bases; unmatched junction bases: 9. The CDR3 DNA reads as TGCGCCAGCAGCCGCTTGGGACAGGGGTCGGATGAGCAGTTCTTC. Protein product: CASSRLGQGSDEQFF.

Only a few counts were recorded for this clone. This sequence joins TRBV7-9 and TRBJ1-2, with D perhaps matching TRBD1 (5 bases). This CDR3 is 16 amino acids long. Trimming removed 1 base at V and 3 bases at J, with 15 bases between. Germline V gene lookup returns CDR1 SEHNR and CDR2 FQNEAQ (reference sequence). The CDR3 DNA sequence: TGTGCCAGCAGCTTAGTGTGGGGCCGAGGGGACTATGGCTACACCTTC. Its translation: CASSLVWGRGDYGYTF. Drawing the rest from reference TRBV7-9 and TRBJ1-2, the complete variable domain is DTGVSQNPRHKITKRGQNVTFRCDPISEHNRLYWYRQTLGQGPEFLTYFQNEAQLEKSRLLSDRFSAERPKGSFSTLEIQRTEQGDSAMYLCASSLVWGRGDYGYTFGSGTRLTVV.

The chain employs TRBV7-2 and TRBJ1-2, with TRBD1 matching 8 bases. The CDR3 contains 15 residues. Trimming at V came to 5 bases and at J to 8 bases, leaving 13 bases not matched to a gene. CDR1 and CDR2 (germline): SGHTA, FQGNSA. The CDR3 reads CASSPPPGTGVGYTF. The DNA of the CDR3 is TGTGCCAGCAGCCCACCGCCCGGGACAGGTGTGGGCTACACCTTC.

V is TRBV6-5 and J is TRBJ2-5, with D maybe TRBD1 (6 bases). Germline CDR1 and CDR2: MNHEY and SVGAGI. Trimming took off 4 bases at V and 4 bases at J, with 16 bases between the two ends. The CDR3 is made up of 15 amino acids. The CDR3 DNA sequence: TGTGCCAGCAGTTTTTTGGGGGCCTCGGGAGAGACCCAGTACTTC. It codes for CASSFLGASGETQYF.

CDR3 amino acids: CSVGWGGTGRTF. CDR3 bases: TGCAGCGTTGGTTGGGGTGGTACAGGCCGCACCTTC. This rearrangement joins TRBV29-1 to TRBJ1-2, with TRBD1 as a possible D gene (5 bases). The CDR3 totals 12 residues. Trimming stripped 4 bases from V and 13 bases from J, with 19 bases between. The germline gives CDR1 SQVTM, CDR2 ANQGSEA.

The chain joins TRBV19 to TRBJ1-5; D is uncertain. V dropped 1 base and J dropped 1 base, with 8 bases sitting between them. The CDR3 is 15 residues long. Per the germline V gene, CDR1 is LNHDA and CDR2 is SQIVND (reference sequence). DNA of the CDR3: TGTGCCAGTAGTATAGTCCGAGGGAGCAATCAGCCCCAGCATTTT. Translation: CASSIVRGSNQPQHF.

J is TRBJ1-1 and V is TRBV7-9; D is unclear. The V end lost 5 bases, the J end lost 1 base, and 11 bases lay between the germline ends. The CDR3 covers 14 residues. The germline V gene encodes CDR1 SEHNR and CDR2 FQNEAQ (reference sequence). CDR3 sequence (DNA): TGTGCCAGCAGCGGAGAGGGAGGGAACACTGAAGCTTTCTTT. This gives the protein CASSGEGGNTEAFF.

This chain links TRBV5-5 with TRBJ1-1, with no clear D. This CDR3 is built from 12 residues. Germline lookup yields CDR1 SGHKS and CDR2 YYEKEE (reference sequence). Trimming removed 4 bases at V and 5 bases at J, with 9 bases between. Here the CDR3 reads CASSPSGTEAFF. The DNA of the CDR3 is TGTGCCAGCAGCCCATCGGGAACTGAAGCTTTCTTT.

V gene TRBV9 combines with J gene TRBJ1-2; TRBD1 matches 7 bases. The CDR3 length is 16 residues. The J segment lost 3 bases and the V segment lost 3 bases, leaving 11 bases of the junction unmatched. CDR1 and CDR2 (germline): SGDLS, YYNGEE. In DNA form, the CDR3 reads TGTGCCAGCAGCGGAGATTCGGACAGGCTTGACTATGGCTACACCTTC. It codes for CASSGDSDRLDYGYTF.

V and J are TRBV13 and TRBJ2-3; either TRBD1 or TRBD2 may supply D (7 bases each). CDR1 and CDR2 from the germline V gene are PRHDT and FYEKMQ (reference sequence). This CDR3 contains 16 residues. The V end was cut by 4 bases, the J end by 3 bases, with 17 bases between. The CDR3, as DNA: TGTGCCAGCAGCTCCTCAGGGGGGGGCGGGACAGATACGCAGTATTTT. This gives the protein CASSSSGGGGTDTQYF.

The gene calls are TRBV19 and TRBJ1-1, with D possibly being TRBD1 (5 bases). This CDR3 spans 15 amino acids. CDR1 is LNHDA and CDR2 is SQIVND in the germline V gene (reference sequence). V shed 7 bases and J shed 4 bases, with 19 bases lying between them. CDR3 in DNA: TGTGCCAGTAAATGGCAGGGCGGTTGGAGCACTGAAGCTTTCTTT. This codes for CASKWQGGWSTEAFF. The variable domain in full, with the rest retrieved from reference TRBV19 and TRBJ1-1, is DGGITQSPKYLFRKEGQNVTLSCEQNLNHDAMYWYRQDPGQGLRLIYYSQIVNDFQKGDIAEGYSVSREKKESFPLTVTSAQKNPTAFYLCASKWQGGWSTEAFFGQGTRLTVV.

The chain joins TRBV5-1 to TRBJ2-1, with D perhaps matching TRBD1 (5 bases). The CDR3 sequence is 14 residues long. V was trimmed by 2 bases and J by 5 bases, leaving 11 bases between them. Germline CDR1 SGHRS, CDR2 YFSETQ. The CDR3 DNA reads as TGCGCCAGCAGCTTCACAGGTAACAACAATGAGCAGTTCTTC. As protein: CASSFTGNNNEQFF.

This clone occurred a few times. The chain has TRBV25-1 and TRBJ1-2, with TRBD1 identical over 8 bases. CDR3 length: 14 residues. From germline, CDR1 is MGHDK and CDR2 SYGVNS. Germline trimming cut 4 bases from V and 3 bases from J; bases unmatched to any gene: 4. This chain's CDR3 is CASSAGTGYYGYTF. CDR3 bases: TGTGCCAGCAGTGCAGGGACAGGATACTATGGCTACACCTTC.

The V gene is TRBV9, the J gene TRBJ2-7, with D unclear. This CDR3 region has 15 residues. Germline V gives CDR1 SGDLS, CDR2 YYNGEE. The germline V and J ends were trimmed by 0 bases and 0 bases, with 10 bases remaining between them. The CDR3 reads CASSVDSFSSYEQYF. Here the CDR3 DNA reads TGTGCCAGCAGCGTAGATAGTTTTAGCTCCTACGAGCAGTACTTC.

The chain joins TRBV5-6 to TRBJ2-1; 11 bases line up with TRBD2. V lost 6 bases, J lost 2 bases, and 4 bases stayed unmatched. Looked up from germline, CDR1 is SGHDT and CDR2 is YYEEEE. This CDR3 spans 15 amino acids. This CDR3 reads CASILTSGAYNEQFF. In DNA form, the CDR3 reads TGTGCCAGCATCCTGACTAGCGGGGCCTACAATGAGCAGTTCTTC.